This TCR beta chain appears in the sequencing data of a study of OX40 agonist ivuxolimab in advanced cancers. Data came from immunoSEQ multiplex PCR; TCRdb stores just in-frame clones and leaves some out. This table has some 50,000 clones, roughly 90% appearing once. Study findings and constraints: Clonal expansion was seen in CD4+ and CD8+ blood T cells by week 6 at 0.1 to 3.0 mg/kg.

The V and J ends lost 2 bases and 6 bases, in that order; junction bases with no gene match: 7. The germline gives CDR1 LNHDA, CDR2 SQIVND (reference sequence). This CDR3 has 15 residues. Turning to this clone: Its specificity is not known.

J is TRBJ2-1 and V is TRBV19; 7 positions match TRBD2. Here the sequenced sample was CD4+ or CD8+ T cells sorted from blood, taken in a trial of the OX40 agonist ivuxolimab. This TCR derives from an adult with an advanced solid tumor such as melanoma, head and neck, liver or kidney cancer. In nucleotides, the CDR3 is TGTGCCAGTAGTATATTGGCGGGAGCTTTCAATGAGCAGTTCTTC. This encodes CASSILAGAFNEQFF. Filled out from reference TRBV19 and TRBJ2-1, the complete variable domain reads DGGITQSPKYLFRKEGQNVTLSCEQNLNHDAMYWYRQDPGQGLRLIYYSQIVNDFQKGDIAEGYSVSREKKESFPLTVTSAQKNPTAFYLCASSILAGAFNEQFFGPGTRLTVL.